A selection of T cell receptor beta chains follows, all from one sample in a study of Graves' ophthalmopathy and Graves' hyperthyroidism. TCRdb itself ran the multiplex PCR reads through MiXCR, one entry per CDR3 protein. The profile covers around 400,000 distinct CDR3 sequences, with around 20% appearing a single time and roughly 3% taken by the ten largest. The sequenced sample was peripheral blood. The source is a woman under 30 with stable Graves' hyperthyroidism. Each CDR3 is given with its conserved first and last residue. Fields, in order: CDR3 length, J gene, V gene, D gene, clone size, CDR3 protein, CDR3 DNA. A D gene is named only where the DNA matches it firmly. Clone size appears in some rows only: once, few, many, or a class for an expanded clone.

>14|TRBJ2-5|TRBV27|TRBD2|.
CASKMGLAEETQYF
TGTGCCAGCAAAATGGGACTAGCGGAAGAGACCCAGTACTTC
>14|TRBJ2-7|TRBV20-1|.|many
CSAKDGDEEVEQYF
TGCAGTGCTAAGGACGGGGATGAAGAGGTCGAGCAGTACTTC
>17|TRBJ2-5|TRBV12-3/TRBV12-4|.|few
CASSLVLPGLNQETQYF
TGTGCCAGCAGTTTAGTACTTCCGGGACTGAATCAAGAGACCCAGTACTTC
>16|TRBJ2-3|TRBV27|.|few
CASSLLGGLSTDTQYF
TGTGCCAGCAGTTTATTGGGGGGCCTTAGCACAGATACGCAGTATTTT
>17|TRBJ2-5|TRBV7-9|TRBD1|many
CASSVTGTGSGRETQYF
TGTGCCAGCAGCGTTACCGGGACAGGGTCGGGACGAGAGACCCAGTACTTC
>13|TRBJ2-7|TRBV7-8|.|many
CASSPSQAREQYF
TGTGCCAGCAGCCCCTCTCAGGCCCGCGAGCAGTACTTC
>12|TRBJ1-2|TRBV28|.|.
CASSLSVEGYTF
TGTGCCAGCAGTTTATCAGTAGAGGGCTACACCTTC
>18|TRBJ2-4|TRBV6-2/TRBV6-3|.|few
CASSFWTEKPLAKNIQYF
TGTGCCAGCAGTTTCTGGACTGAAAAGCCCTTAGCCAAAAACATTCAGTACTTC
>12|TRBJ2-3|TRBV12-3/TRBV12-4|TRBD2|many
CASRIAGDTQYF
TGTGCCAGCAGAATAGCGGGAGATACGCAGTATTTT
>11|TRBJ2-7|TRBV6-2/TRBV6-3|.|many
CASSGAYEQYF
TGTGCCTCCAGTGGAGCCTACGAGCAGTACTTC
>17|TRBJ1-2|TRBV7-2|TRBD1|many
CASSYRDRVARDYGYTF
TGTGCCAGCAGTTACCGGGACAGGGTGGCGAGGGACTATGGCTACACCTTC
>13|TRBJ1-1|TRBV20-1|.|many
CSAKTGGFGLAFF
TGCAGTGCTAAGACAGGAGGTTTTGGTTTAGCTTTCTTT
>12|TRBJ1-2|TRBV24-1|.|many
CATSDRNYGYTF
TGTGCCACCAGTGATCGCAACTATGGCTACACCTTC
>15|TRBJ2-2|TRBV6-2/TRBV6-3|TRBD2|many
CASSRTSGIVGELFF
TGTGCCAGCAGCCGGACTAGCGGGATCGTCGGGGAGCTGTTTTTT
>12|TRBJ2-7|TRBV20-1|.|.
CSASNRHYEQYF
TGCAGTGCTAGCAACAGACATTACGAGCAGTACTTC
>13|TRBJ2-7|TRBV20-1|TRBD2|many
CSALAGEANEQYF
TGCAGTGCTCTAGCGGGAGAGGCAAACGAGCAGTACTTC
>15|TRBJ2-2|TRBV6-2/TRBV6-3|TRBD1|many
CATREWTGNTGELFF
TGTGCCACCAGAGAATGGACAGGGAACACCGGGGAGCTGTTTTTT
>14|TRBJ2-5|TRBV20-1|.|many
CSATPWGHQETQYF
TGCAGTGCGACACCCTGGGGACATCAAGAGACCCAGTACTTC
>14|TRBJ1-1|TRBV2|TRBD1|.
CASNRQGGYTEAFF
TGTGCCAGCAACCGACAGGGTGGGTACACTGAAGCTTTCTTT
>11|TRBJ2-4|TRBV20-1|.|many
CSVPGKNIQYF
TGCAGTGTCCCCGGAAAAAACATTCAGTACTTC
>14|TRBJ1-1|TRBV9|.|.
CASGAGSSRGEAFF
TGTGCCAGCGGAGCAGGGAGTTCACGGGGTGAAGCTTTCTTT
>18|TRBJ2-7|TRBV6-2/TRBV6-3|TRBD2|.
CASSYSGRTSGALYEQYF
TGTGCCAGCAGTTACTCCGGAAGGACTAGCGGGGCCCTCTACGAGCAGTACTTC
>14|TRBJ2-7|TRBV12-3/TRBV12-4|TRBD2|many
CASRAGTTPYEQYF
TGTGCCAGCAGAGCCGGGACTACGCCCTACGAGCAGTACTTC
>15|TRBJ2-7|TRBV12-3/TRBV12-4|TRBD2|many
CASNLLAGVGHEQYF
TGTGCCAGCAACCTGCTAGCGGGAGTGGGCCACGAGCAGTACTTC
>15|TRBJ2-5|TRBV24-1|.|many
CATSDLLGEEETQYF
TGTGCCACCAGTGATTTGTTGGGGGAAGAGGAGACCCAGTACTTC
>16|TRBJ1-1|TRBV12-3/TRBV12-4|TRBD1|.
CASSYLGTGTNTEAFF
TGTGCCAGCAGTTATCTTGGGACAGGCACTAACACTGAAGCTTTCTTT
>16|TRBJ2-5|TRBV11-1|TRBD2|.
CASSHGLAGAKETQYF
TGTGCCAGCAGCCATGGACTAGCGGGAGCTAAAGAGACCCAGTACTTC
>16|TRBJ2-7|TRBV5-5|TRBD2|many
CASSPGLAGLSYEQYF
TGTGCCAGCAGCCCCGGACTAGCGGGACTTTCCTACGAGCAGTACTTC
>13|TRBJ1-2|TRBV12-3/TRBV12-4|.|many
CASSLFSGYGYTF
TGTGCCAGCAGTTTGTTTTCCGGCTATGGCTACACCTTC
>17|TRBJ1-2|TRBV12-3/TRBV12-4|.|many
CASSLAPGTVTFYGYTF
TGTGCCAGCAGTTTAGCCCCCGGGACGGTGACGTTCTATGGCTACACCTTC
>16|TRBJ1-1|TRBV5-1|.|.
CASSLGARQKNTEAFF
TGCGCCAGCAGCTTAGGGGCCCGACAGAAGAACACTGAAGCTTTCTTT
>16|TRBJ1-5|TRBV6-1|.|few
CASNRGRQAANQPQHF
TGTGCCAGCAACCGGGGGAGACAGGCTGCAAATCAGCCCCAGCATTTT
>16|TRBJ2-5|TRBV12-3/TRBV12-4|TRBD1|few
CASSALTGASYKTQYF
TGTGCCAGCAGTGCCCTTACAGGGGCGAGTTATAAGACCCAGTACTTC
>14|TRBJ1-1|TRBV12-3/TRBV12-4|TRBD1|few
CASSSPGQNFEAFF
TGTGCCAGCAGTTCCCCGGGACAGAATTTCGAAGCTTTCTTT
>13|TRBJ1-6|TRBV14|.|many
CASSQVHSGALHF
TGTGCCAGCAGCCAAGTCCACAGCGGGGCCCTCCACTTT
>13|TRBJ1-2|TRBV28|.|many
CASTTQGWSGYTF
TGTGCCAGCACCACTCAGGGGTGGAGTGGCTACACCTTC
>19|TRBJ2-7|TRBV25-1|.|.
CASSDIEGRGPRLHYDQYF
TGTGCCAGCAGTGATATTGAGGGGCGGGGGCCACGGCTTCACTACGATCAGTACTTC
>14|TRBJ2-7|TRBV3-1|TRBD1|many
CASSQPGQGYEQYF
TGTGCCAGCAGCCAGCCGGGACAGGGTTACGAGCAGTACTTC
>15|TRBJ2-3|TRBV11-2|TRBD1|.
CASSLQGGMADTQYF
TGTGCCAGCAGCCTACAGGGGGGAATGGCTGATACGCAGTATTTT
>22|TRBJ1-5|TRBV15|TRBD1|many
CATSRDRGLDRGVFSDGQPQHF
TGTGCCACCAGCAGAGATCGGGGCCTAGACAGGGGCGTCTTTTCCGATGGTCAGCCCCAGCATTTT
>13|TRBJ1-5|TRBV6-2/TRBV6-3|TRBD1|many
CASSLDRGLAQHF
TGTGCCAGCAGTTTGGACAGGGGTCTAGCCCAGCATTTT
>14|TRBJ1-1|TRBV19|.|.
CASSIPGSDTEAFF
TGTGCCAGTAGTATTCCCGGTAGCGACACTGAAGCTTTCTTT
>14|TRBJ1-3|TRBV27|.|.
CASSFSGLGNTIYF
TGTGCCAGCAGTTTCTCAGGGCTCGGAAACACCATATATTTT
>14|TRBJ1-5|TRBV10-3|.|many
CAISESTVLQPQHF
TGTGCCATCAGTGAGTCAACAGTTCTTCAGCCCCAGCATTTT
>15|TRBJ2-2|TRBV12-3/TRBV12-4|.|.
CASSFRGENTGELFF
TGTGCCAGCAGTTTCCGGGGCGAGAACACCGGGGAGCTGTTTTTT
>18|TRBJ2-7|TRBV11-2|TRBD1|many
CASSLDGLAPDRAYEQYF
TGTGCCAGCAGCTTAGACGGTCTGGCTCCGGACAGGGCTTACGAGCAGTACTTC
>15|TRBJ1-1|TRBV12-3/TRBV12-4|.|.
CASSFQRGGKAEAFF
TGTGCCAGCAGTTTTCAGAGGGGTGGGAAGGCTGAAGCTTTCTTT
>17|TRBJ1-2|TRBV28|TRBD1|few
CASSLLGQGAQGYGYTF
TGTGCCAGCAGTTTACTAGGACAGGGGGCGCAGGGCTATGGCTACACCTTC
>14|TRBJ2-5|TRBV20-1|TRBD2|.
CSASLAVGQETQYF
TGCAGTGCTAGTCTAGCGGTAGGGCAAGAGACCCAGTACTTC
>14|TRBJ1-5|TRBV4-1|.|many
CASSQGGSNQPQHF
TGCGCCAGCAGCCAAGGAGGGAGTAATCAGCCCCAGCATTTT
>15|TRBJ1-1|TRBV6-5|.|few
CASSYTDSIRSEAFF
TGTGCCAGCAGTTACACTGACAGTATCCGCTCTGAAGCTTTCTTT
>14|TRBJ2-7|TRBV2|.|medium-sized
CASSANREGYEQYF
TGTGCCAGCAGTGCTAATAGGGAAGGCTACGAGCAGTACTTC
>13|TRBJ2-7|TRBV19|.|many
CASSILGGDEQYF
TGTGCCAGTAGTATTCTTGGGGGAGATGAGCAGTACTTC
>11|TRBJ1-6|TRBV20-1|.|many
CSARDRGPLHF
TGCAGTGCTAGAGATAGGGGGCCCCTCCACTTT
>12|TRBJ2-7|TRBV6-5|.|many
CASSMGGLEQYF
TGTGCCAGCAGTATGGGGGGGCTCGAGCAGTACTTC